What follows is one T cell receptor beta chain and its context. In the original processing: Scientists estimated how many nucleated cells there were by amplifying reference gene primers. The protocol was immunoSEQ multiplex PCR, while the TCRdb copy is restricted to in-frame clones and leaves out a portion. V and J calls and clone size follow that table, whereas D and trimming were derived from the DNA. The sample consists of roughly 160,000 clones, over 70% of them appearing once. The CDR3 has 13 residues. V shed 2 bases, J shed 11 bases, and the junction held 8 bases outside the gene matches. Germline loops: CDR1 PRHDT, CDR2 FYEKMQ (reference sequence). This specimen comes from a study of blood T cell repertoires in COVID-19. Study-level background: Both acute and convalescent COVID-19 samples were obtained from the United States, Italy and Spain.

Sequencing was performed on peripheral blood. This TCR was sampled from a woman in her 70s who had recovered from COVID-19. The chain joins TRBV13 to TRBJ1-2; 7 nucleotides agree with TRBD1. CDR3 nucleotides: TGTGCCAGCAGCTTAAGACAGGGCCGGGGGTACACCTTC. Translated, it gives CASSLRQGRGYTF. Filled out from reference TRBV13 and TRBJ1-2, the complete variable domain reads AAGVIQSPRHLIKEKRETATLKCYPIPRHDTVYWYQQGPGQDPQFLISFYEKMQSDKGSIPDRFSAQQFSDYHSELNMSSLELGDSALYFCASSLRQGRGYTFGSGTRLTVV.